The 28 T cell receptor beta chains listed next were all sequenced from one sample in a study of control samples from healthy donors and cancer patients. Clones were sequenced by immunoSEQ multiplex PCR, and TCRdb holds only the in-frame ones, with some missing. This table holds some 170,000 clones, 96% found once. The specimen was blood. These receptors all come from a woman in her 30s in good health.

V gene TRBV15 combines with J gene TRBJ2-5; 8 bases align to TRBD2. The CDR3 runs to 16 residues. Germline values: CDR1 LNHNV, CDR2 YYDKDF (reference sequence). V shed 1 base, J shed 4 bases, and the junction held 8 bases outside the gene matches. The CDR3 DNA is TGTGCCACCAGCAGAGGGCCAGCGGGAGCGGCAGAGACCCAGTACTTC. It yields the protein CATSRGPAGAAETQYF.

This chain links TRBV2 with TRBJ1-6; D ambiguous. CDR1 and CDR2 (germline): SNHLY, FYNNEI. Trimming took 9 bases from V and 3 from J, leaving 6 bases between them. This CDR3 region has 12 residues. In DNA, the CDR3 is TGTGCCAGTGTGGGCTATAATTCACCCCTCCACTTT. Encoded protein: CASVGYNSPLHF. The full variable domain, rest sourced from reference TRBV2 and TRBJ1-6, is EPEVTQTPSHQVTQMGQEVILRCVPISNHLYFYWYRQILGQKVEFLVSFYNNEISEKSEIFDDQFSVERPDGSNFTLKIRSTKLEDSAMYFCASVGYNSPLHFGNGTRLTVT.

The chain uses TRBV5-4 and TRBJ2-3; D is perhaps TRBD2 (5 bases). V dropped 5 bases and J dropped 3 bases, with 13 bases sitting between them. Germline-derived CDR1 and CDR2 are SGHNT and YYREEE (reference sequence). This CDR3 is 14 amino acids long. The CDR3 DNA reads TGTGCCAGCAGGTTATACGGCGGGACAGATACGCAGTATTTT. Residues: CASRLYGGTDTQYF. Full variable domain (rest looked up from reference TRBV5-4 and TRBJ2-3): ETGVTQSPTHLIKTRGQQVTLRCSSQSGHNTVSWYQQALGQGPQFIFQYYREEENGRGNFPPRFSGLQFPNYSSELNVNALELDDSALYLCASRLYGGTDTQYFGPGTRLTVL.

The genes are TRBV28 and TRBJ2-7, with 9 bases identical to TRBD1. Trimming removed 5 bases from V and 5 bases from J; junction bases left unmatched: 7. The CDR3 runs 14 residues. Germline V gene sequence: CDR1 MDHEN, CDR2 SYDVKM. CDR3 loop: CASSAGTGSDEQYF. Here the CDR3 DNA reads TGTGCCAGCAGTGCCGGGACAGGGAGCGACGAGCAGTACTTC.

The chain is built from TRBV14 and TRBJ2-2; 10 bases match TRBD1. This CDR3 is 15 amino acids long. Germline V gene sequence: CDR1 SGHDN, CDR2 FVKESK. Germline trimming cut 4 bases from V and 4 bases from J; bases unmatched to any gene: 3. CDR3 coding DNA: TGTGCCAGCAGCCTACGGGACAGGGGCACCGGGGAGCTGTTTTTT. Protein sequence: CASSLRDRGTGELFF.

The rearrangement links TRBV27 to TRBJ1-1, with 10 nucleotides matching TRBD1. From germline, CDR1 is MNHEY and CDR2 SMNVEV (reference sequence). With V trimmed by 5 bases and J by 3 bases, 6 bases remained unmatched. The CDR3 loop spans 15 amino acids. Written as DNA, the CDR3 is TGTGCCAGCAGTCCCGGAGACAGGGGGCACACTGAAGCTTTCTTT. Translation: CASSPGDRGHTEAFF.

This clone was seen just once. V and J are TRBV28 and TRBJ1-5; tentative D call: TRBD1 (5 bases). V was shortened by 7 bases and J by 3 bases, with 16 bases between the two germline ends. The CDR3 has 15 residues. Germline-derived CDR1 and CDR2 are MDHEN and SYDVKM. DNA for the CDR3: TGTGCCAGCACCGAATACCAGGGTTCCAATCAGCCCCAGCATTTT. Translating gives CASTEYQGSNQPQHF.

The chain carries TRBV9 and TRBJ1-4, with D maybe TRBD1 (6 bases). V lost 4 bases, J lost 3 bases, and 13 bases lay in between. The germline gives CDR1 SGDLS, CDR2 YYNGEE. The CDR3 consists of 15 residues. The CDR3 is CASSRTDSANEKLFF. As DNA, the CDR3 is TGTGCCAGCAGCCGAACGGACAGCGCTAATGAAAAACTGTTTTTT. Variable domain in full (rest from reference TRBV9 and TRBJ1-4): DSGVTQTPKHLITATGQRVTLRCSPRSGDLSVYWYQQSLDQGLQFLIQYYNGEERAKGNILERFSAQQFPDLHSELNLSSLELGDSALYFCASSRTDSANEKLFFGSGTQLSVL.

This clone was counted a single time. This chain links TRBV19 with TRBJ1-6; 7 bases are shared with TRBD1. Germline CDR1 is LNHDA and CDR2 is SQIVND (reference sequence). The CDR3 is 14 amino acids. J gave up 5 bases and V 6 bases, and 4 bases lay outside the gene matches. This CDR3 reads CASSGTVDNSPLHF. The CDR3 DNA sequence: TGTGCCAGTAGCGGGACAGTTGATAATTCACCCCTCCACTTT.

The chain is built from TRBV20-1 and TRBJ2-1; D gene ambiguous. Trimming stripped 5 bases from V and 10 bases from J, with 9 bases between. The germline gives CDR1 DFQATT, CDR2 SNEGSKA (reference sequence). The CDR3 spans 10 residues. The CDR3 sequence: CSAGVLEQFF. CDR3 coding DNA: TGCAGTGCTGGAGTCTTGGAGCAGTTCTTC.

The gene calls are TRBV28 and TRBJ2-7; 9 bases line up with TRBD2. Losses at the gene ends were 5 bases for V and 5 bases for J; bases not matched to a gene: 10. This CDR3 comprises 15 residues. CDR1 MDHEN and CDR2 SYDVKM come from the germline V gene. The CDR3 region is CASSQNSGRVHEQYF. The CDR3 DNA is TGTGCCAGCAGTCAAAATAGCGGGAGAGTACACGAGCAGTACTTC. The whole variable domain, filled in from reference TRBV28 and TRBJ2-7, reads DVKVTQSSRYLVKRTGEKVFLECVQDMDHENMFWYRQDPGLGLRLIYFSYDVKMKEKGDIPEGYSVSREKKERFSLILESASTNQTSMYLCASSQNSGRVHEQYFGPGTRLTVT.

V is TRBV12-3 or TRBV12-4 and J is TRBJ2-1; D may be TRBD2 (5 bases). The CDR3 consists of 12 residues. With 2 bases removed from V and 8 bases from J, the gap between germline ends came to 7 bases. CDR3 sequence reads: CASSLSGYEQFF. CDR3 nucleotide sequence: TGTGCCAGCAGTTTATCGGGGTATGAGCAGTTCTTC.

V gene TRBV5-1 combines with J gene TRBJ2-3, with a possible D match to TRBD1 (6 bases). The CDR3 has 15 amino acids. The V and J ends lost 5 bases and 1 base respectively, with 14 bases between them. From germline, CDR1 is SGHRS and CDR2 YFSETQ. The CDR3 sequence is CASRVQGGGTDTQYF. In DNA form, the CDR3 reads TGCGCCAGCAGAGTTCAAGGGGGAGGCACAGATACGCAGTATTTT.

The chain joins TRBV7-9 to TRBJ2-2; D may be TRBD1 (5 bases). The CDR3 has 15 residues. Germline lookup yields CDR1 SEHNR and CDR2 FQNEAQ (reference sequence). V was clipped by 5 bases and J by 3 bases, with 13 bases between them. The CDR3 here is CASSPETAHTGELFF. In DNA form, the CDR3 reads TGTGCCAGCAGCCCCGAGACAGCGCACACCGGGGAGCTGTTTTTT.

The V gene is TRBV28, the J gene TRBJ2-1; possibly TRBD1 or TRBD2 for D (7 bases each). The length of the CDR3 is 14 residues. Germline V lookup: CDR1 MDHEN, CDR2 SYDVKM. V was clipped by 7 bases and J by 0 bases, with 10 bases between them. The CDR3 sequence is CASIRGGSYNEQFF. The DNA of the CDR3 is TGTGCCAGCATCAGGGGGGGCTCCTACAATGAGCAGTTCTTC.

The CDR3 here is CAWNPTGQGNSPLHF. As DNA, the CDR3 is TGTGCCTGGAACCCCACCGGGCAGGGGAATTCACCCCTCCACTTT. The chain links TRBV30 to TRBJ1-6, with D possibly matching TRBD1 (6 bases). Trimming left V 4 bases short and J 7 bases short, with 17 bases between. This CDR3 region has 15 residues. Germline CDR1 reads GTSNPN; CDR2 reads SVGIG (reference sequence).

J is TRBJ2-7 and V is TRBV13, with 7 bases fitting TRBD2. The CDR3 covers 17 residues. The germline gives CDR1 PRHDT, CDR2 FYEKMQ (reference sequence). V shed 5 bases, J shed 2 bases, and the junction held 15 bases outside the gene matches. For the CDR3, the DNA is TGTGCCAGCAGCCTGGAGGGGCTAGCGGAAGTTACCTACGAGCAGTACTTC. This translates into CASSLEGLAEVTYEQYF. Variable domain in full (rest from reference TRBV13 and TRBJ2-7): AAGVIQSPRHLIKEKRETATLKCYPIPRHDTVYWYQQGPGQDPQFLISFYEKMQSDKGSIPDRFSAQQFSDYHSELNMSSLELGDSALYFCASSLEGLAEVTYEQYFGPGTRLTVT.

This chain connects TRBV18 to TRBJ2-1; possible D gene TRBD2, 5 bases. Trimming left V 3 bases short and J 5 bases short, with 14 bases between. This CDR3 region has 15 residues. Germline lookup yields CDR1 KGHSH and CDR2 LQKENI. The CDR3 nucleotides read TGTGCCAGCTCACCGCTAGCAGGTTGGGACAATGAGCAGTTCTTC. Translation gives CASSPLAGWDNEQFF.

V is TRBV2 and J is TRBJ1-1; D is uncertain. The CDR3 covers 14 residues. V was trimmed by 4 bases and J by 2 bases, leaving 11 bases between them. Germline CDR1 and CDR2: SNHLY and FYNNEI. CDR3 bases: TGTGCCAGCAGTGGTAACCGATTAAACACTGAAGCTTTCTTT. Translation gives CASSGNRLNTEAFF.

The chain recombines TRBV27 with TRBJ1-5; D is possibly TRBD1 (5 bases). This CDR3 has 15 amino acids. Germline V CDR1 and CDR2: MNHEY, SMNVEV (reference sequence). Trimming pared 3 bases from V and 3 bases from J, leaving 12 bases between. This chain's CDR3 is CASSFDSSPNQPQHF. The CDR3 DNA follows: TGTGCCAGCAGTTTCGACAGTTCCCCCAATCAGCCCCAGCATTTT.

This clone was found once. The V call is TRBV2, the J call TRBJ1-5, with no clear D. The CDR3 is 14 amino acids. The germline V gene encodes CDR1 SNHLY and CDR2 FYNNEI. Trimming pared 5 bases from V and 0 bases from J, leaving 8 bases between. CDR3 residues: CASSLESSNQPQHF. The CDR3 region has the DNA TGTGCCAGCAGTCTCGAGAGTAGCAATCAGCCCCAGCATTTT.

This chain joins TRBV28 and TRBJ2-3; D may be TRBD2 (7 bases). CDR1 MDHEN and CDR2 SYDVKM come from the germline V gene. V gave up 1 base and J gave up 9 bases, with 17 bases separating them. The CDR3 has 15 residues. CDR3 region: CASSLSGGPSHTQYF. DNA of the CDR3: TGTGCCAGCAGTTTATCGGGGGGCCCCTCTCACACGCAGTATTTT.

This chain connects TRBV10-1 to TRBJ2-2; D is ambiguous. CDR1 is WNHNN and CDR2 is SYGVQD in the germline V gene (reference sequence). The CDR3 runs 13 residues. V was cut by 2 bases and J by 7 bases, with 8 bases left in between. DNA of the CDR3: TGCGCCAGCAGTGAGAGTCGTGGCGGGGAGCTGTTTTTT. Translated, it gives CASSESRGGELFF.

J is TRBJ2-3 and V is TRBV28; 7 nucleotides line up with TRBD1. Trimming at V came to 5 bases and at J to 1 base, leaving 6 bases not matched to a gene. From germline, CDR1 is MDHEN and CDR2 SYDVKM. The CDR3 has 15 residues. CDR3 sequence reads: CASSITGVRTDTQYF. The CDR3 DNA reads TGTGCCAGCAGTATTACAGGGGTCCGCACAGATACGCAGTATTTT.

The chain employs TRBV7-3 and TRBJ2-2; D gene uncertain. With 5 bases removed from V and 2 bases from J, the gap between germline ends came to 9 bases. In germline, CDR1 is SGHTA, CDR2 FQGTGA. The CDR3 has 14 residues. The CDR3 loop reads CASSQSSNTGELFF. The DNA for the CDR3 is TGTGCCAGCAGCCAGTCGAGCAACACCGGGGAGCTGTTTTTT.

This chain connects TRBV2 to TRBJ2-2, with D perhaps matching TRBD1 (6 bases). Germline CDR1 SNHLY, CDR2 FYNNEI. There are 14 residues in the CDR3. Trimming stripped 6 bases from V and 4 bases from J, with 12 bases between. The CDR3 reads CASRLTGATGELFF. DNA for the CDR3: TGTGCCAGCAGATTGACAGGAGCCACCGGGGAGCTGTTTTTT.

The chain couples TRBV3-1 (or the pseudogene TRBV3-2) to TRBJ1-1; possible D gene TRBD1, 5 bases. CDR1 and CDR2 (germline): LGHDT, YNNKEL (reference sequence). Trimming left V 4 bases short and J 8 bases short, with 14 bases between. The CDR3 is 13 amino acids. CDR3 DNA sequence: TGTGCCAGCAGCCCGCTAGGGGACGGAGAAGCTTTCTTT. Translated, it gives CASSPLGDGEAFF.

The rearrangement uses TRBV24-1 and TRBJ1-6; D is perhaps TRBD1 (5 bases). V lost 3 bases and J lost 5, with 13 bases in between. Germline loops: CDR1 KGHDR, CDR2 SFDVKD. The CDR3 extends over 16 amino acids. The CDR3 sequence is CATSDARLGDNSPLHF. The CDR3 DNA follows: TGTGCCACCAGTGATGCACGGCTGGGGGATAATTCACCCCTCCACTTT.